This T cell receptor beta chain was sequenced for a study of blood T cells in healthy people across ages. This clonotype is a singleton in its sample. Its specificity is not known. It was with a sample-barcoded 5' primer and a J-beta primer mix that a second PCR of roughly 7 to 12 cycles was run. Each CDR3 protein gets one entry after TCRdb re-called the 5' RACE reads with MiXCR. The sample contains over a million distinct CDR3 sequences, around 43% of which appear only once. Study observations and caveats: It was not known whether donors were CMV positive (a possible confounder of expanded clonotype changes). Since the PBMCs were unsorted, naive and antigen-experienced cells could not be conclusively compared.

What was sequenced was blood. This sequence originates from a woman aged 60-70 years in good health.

The DNA of the CDR3 is TGTGCCAGCAGGGTTTCCAATGAAAAACTGTTTTTT. This translates into CASRVSNEKLFF. The chain couples TRBV2 to TRBJ1-4; D is ambiguous. CDR1 is SNHLY and CDR2 is FYNNEI in the germline V gene. V was clipped by 6 bases and J by 5 bases, with 7 bases between them. The CDR3 runs to 12 residues. Full variable domain (remainder filled in from reference TRBV2 and TRBJ1-4): EPEVTQTPSHQVTQMGQEVILRCVPISNHLYFYWYRQILGQKVEFLVSFYNNEISEKSEIFDDQFSVERPDGSNFTLKIRSTKLEDSAMYFCASRVSNEKLFFGSGTQLSVL.